This TCR beta chain emerged from a study of cytomegalovirus exposure and HLA in healthy donors. Overall study results and limits: Rare sequences made up most TCRs, while some public TCRs were found in many donors.

The germline CDR1 and CDR2 sequences are MNHNS and SASEGT. V shed 3 bases and J shed 5 bases, with 17 bases lying between them. The CDR3 has 16 amino acids. To note about this clone: Its antigen is currently unknown.

Separate from the roughly 700-subject first cohort was the 120-subject validation cohort, to which the donors belonged. Profiled with immunoSEQ multiplex PCR; TCRdb holds only in-frame clones, not every one. The sample has about 360,000 clones, about nine tenths seen once; the top ten hold about 0.8%. The rearrangement links TRBV6-1 to TRBJ1-5, with D maybe TRBD1 (5 bases). The source material was PBMCs. The TCR originated in a woman in her late teens or twenties in good health and CMV-seronegative. The CDR3, as DNA: TGTGCCAGCAGTGATTTGATAGCAGGGCCTGATCAGCCCCAGCATTTT. As protein: CASSDLIAGPDQPQHF.